The next 19 T cell receptor beta chains were all read from a single sample in a study of shared clonotypes between healthy human individuals. The assay was immunoSEQ multiplex PCR, and TCRdb's table has in-frame clones only and misses some. The sample yields a few hundred thousand clones, about 74% seen once. Sequencing used PBMCs. These receptors all come from a woman aged 35 to 49 in good health. Some clones in this sample may be carry-over from other donors' samples.

There are a few counts of this clone. This likely traces to a read error, being one base from a far larger clone. The V and J genes are TRBV28 and TRBJ1-2; D gene unclear. Germline V lookup: CDR1 MDHEN, CDR2 SYDVKM. The CDR3 extends over 14 amino acids. The CDR3 nucleotides read TGTGCCAGCAGTTCTTCCCCTCTTAACCATGGCTACACCTTC. This sequence encodes CASSSSPLNHGYTF.

CDR3 sequence: CATAGENSNQPQHF. In nucleotides, the CDR3 is TGTGCCACCGCGGGGGAGAATAGCAATCAGCCCCAGCATTTT. V is TRBV19 and J is TRBJ1-5, with D perhaps TRBD1 (5 bases). With 10 bases removed from V and 0 bases from J, the gap between germline ends came to 13 bases. The CDR3 contains 14 residues. Germline CDR1 and CDR2: LNHDA and SQIVND (reference sequence).

This clone was observed once. A much larger clone differs from this one at a single base, so this may be a read error. V gene TRBV27 combines with J gene TRBJ2-3; TRBD1 or TRBD2 may be the D gene (5 bases each). This CDR3 is 15 amino acids long. Germline V lookup: CDR1 MNHEY, CDR2 SMNVEV (reference sequence). The CDR3 loop reads CASSLRELVTGTQYF. CDR3 nucleotides: TGTGCCAGCAGTTTAAGGGAGTTGGTCACAGGTACGCAGTATTTT.

On this clone itself: Given a far larger clone just one base away, this is likely a sequencing read error. Other DNA sequences in the same sample also yield this CDR3. This rearrangement joins TRBV6-5 to TRBJ2-7; weak D call: TRBD2 (5 bases). From germline, CDR1 is MNHEY and CDR2 SVGAGI. CDR3 length: 15 amino acids. Between the trimmed V and J ends, which lost 2 bases and 10 bases, there was a span of 21 bases. CDR3 protein: CASSYGGTSLSEQYF. The CDR3 coding sequence is TGTGCCAGCAGTTACGGAGGTACGTCCCTCAGCGAACAGTACTTC.

Comment on this clone: A read error is possible here, since a much larger clone lies one base away. The genes are TRBV6-6 and TRBJ2-7; D remains ambiguous. This CDR3 has 12 residues. Germline loops: CDR1 MNHNY, CDR2 SVGAGI (reference sequence). CDR3 region: CASTADPYGQYF. The CDR3 region has the DNA TGTGCCAGCACTGCTGACCCCTACGGGCAGTACTTC.

This chain joins TRBV18 and TRBJ2-2; 7 bases line up with TRBD2. Germline V gives CDR1 KGHSH, CDR2 LQKENI. V gave up 2 bases and J gave up 2 bases; unmatched junction bases: 5. This CDR3 is built from 16 residues. The CDR3 coding sequence is TGTGCCAGCTCACCATCGGGCGGGAGAAACACCGGGGAGCTGTTTTTT. Translated, it gives CASSPSGGRNTGELFF. The whole variable domain, filled in from reference TRBV18 and TRBJ2-2, reads NAGVMQNPRHLVRRRGQEARLRCSPMKGHSHVYWYRQLPEEGLKFMVYLQKENIIDESGMPKERFSAEFPKEGPSILRIQQVVRGDSAAYFCASSPSGGRNTGELFFGEGSRLTVL.

This clone showed up many times. Other nucleotide sequences from this sample produce the same CDR3. The J gene is TRBJ1-5, the V gene TRBV5-5; D remains unclear. There are 16 residues in the CDR3. The V end was cut by 0 bases, the J end by 0 bases, with 10 bases between. CDR1 and CDR2 from the germline V gene are SGHKS and YYEKEE (reference sequence). The CDR3 loop reads CASSLGGGRSNQPQHF. CDR3 in DNA: TGTGCCAGCAGCTTGGGTGGTGGGCGTAGCAATCAGCCCCAGCATTTT.

Worth noting for this clone: The junction departs from germline at one end; a sequencing error may be responsible. V usage is TRBV2 and J usage is TRBJ1-2; TRBD1 agrees at 9 bases. The germline V gene encodes CDR1 SNHLY and CDR2 FYNNEI. The CDR3 runs 13 residues. This CDR3 reads CASRVRDRDPPNF. As DNA, the CDR3 is TGTGCCAGCAGGGTCCGGGACAGGGACCCACCCAACTTC.

The CDR3 DNA is TGTGCCAGCAGTGGGAGGGACAGGGGAGGCACTGAAGCTTTCTTT. Amino acids: CASSGRDRGGTEAFF. The chain couples TRBV6-5 to TRBJ1-1; 10 bases align to TRBD1. The V gene's germline CDR1 is MNHEY and CDR2 SVGAGI. The length of the CDR3 is 15 residues. V was pared by 5 bases and J by 4 bases, with 7 bases of the junction left unmatched.

This clone occurred a few times. This chain joins TRBV2 and TRBJ2-1; D gene ambiguous. Germline V gene data show CDR1 as SNHLY and CDR2 as FYNNEI. The CDR3 consists of 11 residues. The V end lost 3 bases, the J end lost 11 bases, and 8 bases lay between the germline ends. The CDR3 protein is CASSDAVQQFF. DNA for the CDR3: TGTGCCAGCAGTGACGCAGTGCAGCAGTTCTTC.

The chain recombines TRBV4-3 with TRBJ1-2; possible D gene TRBD1, 6 bases. V was clipped by 3 bases and J by 3 bases, with 11 bases between them. The length of the CDR3 is 14 residues. Per the germline V gene, CDR1 is LGHNA and CDR2 is YSLEER. The CDR3 DNA reads as TGCGCCAGCAGCCAGCGGGACACTTACTATGGCTACACCTTC. Its protein is CASSQRDTYYGYTF.

This clone was found once. The chain couples TRBV5-8 to TRBJ2-7; maybe TRBD2 (7 bases). The CDR3 length is 14 residues. Trimming removed 6 bases from V and 4 bases from J, with 17 bases in between. Germline V lookup: CDR1 SGHTS, CDR2 YDEGEE. CDR3: CASNVGGLAYEQYF. Here the CDR3 DNA reads TGTGCCAGCAACGTCGGGGGGCTGGCGTACGAGCAGTACTTC.

The chain uses TRBV5-4 and TRBJ2-5; 9 nucleotides line up with TRBD2. The trim removed 4 bases at V and 0 bases at J, leaving 4 bases unmatched. CDR3 length: 15 residues. Germline-derived CDR1 and CDR2 are SGHNT and YYREEE (reference sequence). The CDR3 bases are TGTGCCAGCAGCGCGAGGACTAGCGACCAAGAGACCCAGTACTTC. This translates into CASSARTSDQETQYF.

This clone has only a few counts. The rearrangement joins TRBV27 to TRBJ1-2; D remains unclear. The CDR3 has 13 residues. Between the trimmed V and J ends, which lost 5 bases and 4 bases, there was a span of 11 bases. Germline V lookup: CDR1 MNHEY, CDR2 SMNVEV (reference sequence). CDR3 sequence (DNA): TGTGCCAGCAGTCCCCGACACGGCTATGGCTACACCTTC. This sequence encodes CASSPRHGYGYTF.

This clone was picked up a small number of times. The chain links TRBV11-2 to TRBJ2-2; tentatively, D is TRBD2 (6 bases). Trimming took off 7 bases at V and 3 bases at J, with 12 bases between the two ends. Germline values: CDR1 SGHAT, CDR2 FQNNGV. The CDR3 is made up of 14 amino acids. The CDR3 bases are TGTGCCAGCAAGCGGTGGGGGGACACCGGGGAGCTGTTTTTT. Its translation is CASKRWGDTGELFF.

This chain links TRBV5-1 with TRBJ1-1; D gene ambiguous. Germline V gives CDR1 SGHRS, CDR2 YFSETQ. With 1 base removed from V and 2 bases from J, the gap between germline ends came to 9 bases. This CDR3 comprises 14 residues. DNA of the CDR3: TGCGCCAGCAGCTTGACGGCAGGTAACACTGAAGCTTTCTTT. Its protein product is CASSLTAGNTEAFF.

This chain joins TRBV15 and TRBJ1-5; D unresolved. The CDR3 is made up of 15 amino acids. The V gene lost 0 bases and the J gene lost 5 bases, with 11 bases spanning the gap. Per germline, CDR1 LNHNV and CDR2 YYDKDF (reference sequence). The CDR3 DNA reads TGTGCCACCAGCAGAGATCAGATGGATGATCAGCCCCAGCATTTT. It translates to CATSRDQMDDQPQHF.

The CDR3 DNA reads TGTGCCAGCAGCACGAGCCTCTACCCCCACGAGCAGTACTTC. Its translation is CASSTSLYPHEQYF. V is TRBV9 and J is TRBJ2-7; D is uncertain. The germline V gene encodes CDR1 SGDLS and CDR2 YYNGEE. Trimming took off 4 bases at V and 5 bases at J, with 16 bases between the two ends. This CDR3 has 14 residues.

This clone was detected only once. This is likely an artifact of a read error, given a far larger clone one base away. The chain recombines TRBV9 with TRBJ2-1; perhaps TRBD1 as D (6 bases). The V and J ends lost 0 bases and 8 bases respectively, with 9 bases between them. This CDR3 comprises 13 residues. Germline V CDR1 and CDR2: SGDLS, YYNGEE. CDR3 DNA: TGTGCCAGCAGCGTAGACAGGGACGATGAGCAGTTCTTC. It encodes CASSVDRDDEQFF.